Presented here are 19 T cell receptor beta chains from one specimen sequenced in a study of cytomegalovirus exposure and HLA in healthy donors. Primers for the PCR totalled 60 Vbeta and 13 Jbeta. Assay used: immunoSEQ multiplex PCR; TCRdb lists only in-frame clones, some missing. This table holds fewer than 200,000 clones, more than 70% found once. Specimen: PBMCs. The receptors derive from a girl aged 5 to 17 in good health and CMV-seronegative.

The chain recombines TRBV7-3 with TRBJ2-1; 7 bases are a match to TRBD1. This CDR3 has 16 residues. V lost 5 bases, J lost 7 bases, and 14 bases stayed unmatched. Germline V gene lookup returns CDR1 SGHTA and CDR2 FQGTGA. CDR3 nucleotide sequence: TGTGCCAGCAGCCTGATGACAGGGTTGACGGGTAATGAGCAGTTCTTC. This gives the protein CASSLMTGLTGNEQFF. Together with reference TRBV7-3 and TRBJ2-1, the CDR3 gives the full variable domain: GAGVSQTPSNKVTEKGKYVELRCDPISGHTALYWYRQSLGQGPEFLIYFQGTGAADDSGLPNDRFFAVRPEGSVSTLKIQRTERGDSAVYLCASSLMTGLTGNEQFFGPGTRLTVL.

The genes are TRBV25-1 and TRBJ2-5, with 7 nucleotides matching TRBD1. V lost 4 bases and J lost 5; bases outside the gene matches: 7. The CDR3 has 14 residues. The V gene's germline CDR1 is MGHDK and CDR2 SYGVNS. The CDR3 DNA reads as TGTGCCAGCAGTGGAACAGGGGCTGGGGAGACCCAGTACTTC. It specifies CASSGTGAGETQYF. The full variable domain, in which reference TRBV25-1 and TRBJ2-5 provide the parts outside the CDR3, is EADIYQTPRYLVIGTGKKITLECSQTMGHDKMYWYQQDPGMELHLIHYSYGVNSTEKGDLSSESTVSRIRTEHFPLTLESARPSHTSQYLCASSGTGAGETQYFGPGTRLLVL.

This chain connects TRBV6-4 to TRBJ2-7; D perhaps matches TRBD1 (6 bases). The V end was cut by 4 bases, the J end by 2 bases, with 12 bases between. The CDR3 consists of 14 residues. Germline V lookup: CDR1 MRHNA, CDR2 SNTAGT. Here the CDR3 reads CASSASTGPYEQYF. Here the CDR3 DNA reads TGTGCCAGCAGTGCCTCAACAGGGCCCTACGAGCAGTACTTC.

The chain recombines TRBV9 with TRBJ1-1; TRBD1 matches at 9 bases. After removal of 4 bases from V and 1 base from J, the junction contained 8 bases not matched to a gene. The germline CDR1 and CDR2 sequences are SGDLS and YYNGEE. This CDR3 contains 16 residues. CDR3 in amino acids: CASSIAGTGTNTEAFF. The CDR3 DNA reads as TGTGCCAGCAGCATAGCGGGGACAGGGACGAACACTGAAGCTTTCTTT.

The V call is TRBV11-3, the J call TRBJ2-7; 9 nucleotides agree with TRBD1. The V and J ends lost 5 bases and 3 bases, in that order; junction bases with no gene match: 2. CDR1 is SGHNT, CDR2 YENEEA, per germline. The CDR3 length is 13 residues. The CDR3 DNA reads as TGTGCCAGCAGCCCGGACAGGGGCTACGAGCAGTACTTC. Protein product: CASSPDRGYEQYF.

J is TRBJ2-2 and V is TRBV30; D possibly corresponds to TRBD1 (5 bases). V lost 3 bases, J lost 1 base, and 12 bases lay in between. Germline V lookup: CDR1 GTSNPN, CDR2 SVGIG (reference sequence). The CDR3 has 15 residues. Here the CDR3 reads CAWRNWGMNTGELFF. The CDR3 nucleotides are TGTGCCTGGAGAAATTGGGGCATGAACACCGGGGAGCTGTTTTTT.

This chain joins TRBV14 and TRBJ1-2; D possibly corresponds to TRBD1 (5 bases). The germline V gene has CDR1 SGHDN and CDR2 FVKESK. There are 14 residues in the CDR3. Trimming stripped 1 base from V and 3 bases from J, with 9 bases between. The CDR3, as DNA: TGTGCCAGCAGCCAAGGGGTAGGGGACTATGGCTACACCTTC. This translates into CASSQGVGDYGYTF. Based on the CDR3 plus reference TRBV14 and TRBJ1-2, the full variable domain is EAGVTQFPSHSVIEKGQTVTLRCDPISGHDNLYWYRRVMGKEIKFLLHFVKESKQDESGMPNNRFLAERTGGTYSTLKVQPAELEDSGVYFCASSQGVGDYGYTFGSGTRLTVV.

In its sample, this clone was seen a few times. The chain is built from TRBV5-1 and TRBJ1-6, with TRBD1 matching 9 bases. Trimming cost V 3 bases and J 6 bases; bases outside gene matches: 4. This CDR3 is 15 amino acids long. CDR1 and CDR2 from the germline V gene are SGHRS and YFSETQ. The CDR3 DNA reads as TGCGCCAGCAGCTCAGAGGGACAGGGTAATTCACCCCTCCACTTT. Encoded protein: CASSSEGQGNSPLHF.

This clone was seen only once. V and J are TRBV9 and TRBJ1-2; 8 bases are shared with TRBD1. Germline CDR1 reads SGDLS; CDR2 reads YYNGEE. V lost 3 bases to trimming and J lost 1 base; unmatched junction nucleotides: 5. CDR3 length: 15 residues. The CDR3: CASSGDRGINYGYTF. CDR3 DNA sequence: TGTGCCAGCAGCGGTGACAGGGGAATTAACTATGGCTACACCTTC.

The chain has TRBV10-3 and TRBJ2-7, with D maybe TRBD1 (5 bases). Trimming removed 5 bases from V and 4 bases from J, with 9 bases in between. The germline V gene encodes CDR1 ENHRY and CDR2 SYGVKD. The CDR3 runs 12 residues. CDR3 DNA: TGTGCCATCAGTACCGACAGTTACGAGCAGTACTTC. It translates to CAISTDSYEQYF.

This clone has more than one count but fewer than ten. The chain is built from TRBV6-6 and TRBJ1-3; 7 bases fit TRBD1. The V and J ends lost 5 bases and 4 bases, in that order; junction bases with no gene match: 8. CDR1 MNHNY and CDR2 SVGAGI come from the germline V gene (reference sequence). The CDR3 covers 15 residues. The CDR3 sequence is CASSDQPGQGNTIYF. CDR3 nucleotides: TGTGCCAGCAGTGACCAGCCGGGACAGGGAAACACCATATATTTT.

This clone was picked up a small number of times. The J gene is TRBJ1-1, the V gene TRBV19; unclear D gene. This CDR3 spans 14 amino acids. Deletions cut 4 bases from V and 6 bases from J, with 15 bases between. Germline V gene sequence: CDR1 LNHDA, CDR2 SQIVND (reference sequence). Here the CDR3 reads CASSRRGWEAEAFF. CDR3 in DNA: TGTGCCAGTAGTAGACGGGGATGGGAGGCTGAAGCTTTCTTT.

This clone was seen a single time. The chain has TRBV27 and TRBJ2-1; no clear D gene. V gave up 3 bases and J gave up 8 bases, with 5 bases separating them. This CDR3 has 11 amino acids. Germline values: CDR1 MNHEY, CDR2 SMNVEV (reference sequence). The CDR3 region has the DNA TGTGCCAGCAGTTTCGGAGATGAGCAGTTCTTC. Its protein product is CASSFGDEQFF.

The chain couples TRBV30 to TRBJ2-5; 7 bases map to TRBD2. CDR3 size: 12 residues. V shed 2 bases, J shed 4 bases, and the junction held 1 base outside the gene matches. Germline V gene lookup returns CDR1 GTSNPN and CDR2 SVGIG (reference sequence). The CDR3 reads CAWSRLAETQYF. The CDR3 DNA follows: TGTGCCTGGAGTAGACTAGCAGAGACCCAGTACTTC. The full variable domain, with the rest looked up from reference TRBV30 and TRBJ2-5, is SQTIHQWPATLVQPVGSPLSLECTVEGTSNPNLYWYRQAAGRGLQLLFYSVGIGQISSEVPQNLSASRPQDRQFILSSKKLLLSDSGFYLCAWSRLAETQYFGPGTRLLVL.

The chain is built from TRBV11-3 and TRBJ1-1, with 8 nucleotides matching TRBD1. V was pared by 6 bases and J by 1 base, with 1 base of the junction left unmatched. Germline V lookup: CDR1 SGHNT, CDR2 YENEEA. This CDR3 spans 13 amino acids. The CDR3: CASRGQENTEAFF. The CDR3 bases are TGTGCCAGCAGGGGACAGGAGAACACTGAAGCTTTCTTT.

This CDR3 is CASSAASGNTGELFF. As DNA, the CDR3 is TGTGCCAGCAGTGCTGCTAGCGGAAACACCGGGGAGCTGTTTTTT. The V and J genes are TRBV6-1 and TRBJ2-2, with 7 bases identical to TRBD2. Germline V gene data show CDR1 as MNHNS and CDR2 as SASEGT. The CDR3 spans 15 residues. The V segment lost 4 bases and the J segment 2 bases; nucleotides outside the gene matches: 4.

The DNA for the CDR3 is TGTGCCAGCAGCTTACTTACAGGGGGCAATGGCTACACCTTC. Its translation is CASSLLTGGNGYTF. The chain has TRBV11-2 and TRBJ1-2; TRBD1 aligns across 9 bases. Germline V lookup: CDR1 SGHAT, CDR2 FQNNGV. The junction had 4 bases not matched to a gene; V was cut back by 2 bases and J by 6 bases. The CDR3 is 14 residues long.

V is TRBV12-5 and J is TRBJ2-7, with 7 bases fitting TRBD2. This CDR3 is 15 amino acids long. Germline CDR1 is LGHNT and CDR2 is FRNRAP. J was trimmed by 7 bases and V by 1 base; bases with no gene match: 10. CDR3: CASGLDSASGGEQYF. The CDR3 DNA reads TGTGCTAGTGGTTTGGACAGCGCCTCGGGGGGTGAGCAGTACTTC.

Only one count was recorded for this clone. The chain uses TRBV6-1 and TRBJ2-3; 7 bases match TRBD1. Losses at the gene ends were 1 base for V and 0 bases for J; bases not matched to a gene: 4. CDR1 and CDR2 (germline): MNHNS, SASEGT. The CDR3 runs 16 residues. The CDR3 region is CASSEGVTGSTDTQYF. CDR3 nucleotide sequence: TGTGCCAGCAGTGAAGGCGTGACAGGGAGCACAGATACGCAGTATTTT.